One and the same sample provided the 20 T cell receptor beta chains below, sequenced in a study of tissue T cells after allogeneic stem cell transplantation. As to time point: mouse harvest day 7 after allogeneic transplant. Tail vein injection delivered 10^7 T-cell-depleted bone marrow cells and 10^6 splenic CD5+ T cells. Data came from immunoSEQ multiplex PCR; TCRdb stores just in-frame clones and leaves some out. Seen here are 5,500 to 8,000 clones, around 47% observed once, and the top ten hold 8.2%. The sample was lymph node tissue. The receptors shown here come from a female BALB/c mouse given C57BL/6 T cells with graft-versus-host disease after an allogeneic hematopoietic cell transplant.

In the case of this clone: The listed genes are named as in mouse. Read coverage stops 1 residue before the CDR3 terminus; the germline J gene supplies the remainder. The rearrangement links TRBV26 to TRBJ2-4; D unclear. This CDR3 contains 14 residues. Germline V gene sequence: CDR1 KGHPV, CDR2 FQNQEV (reference sequence). The germline V and J ends were trimmed by 4 bases and 0 bases, with 8 bases remaining between them. CDR3: CASSPKGSQNTLYF. The part of the CDR3 DNA that was read is TGTGCCAGCAGTCCGAAAGGTAGTCAAAACACCTTGTAC.

On this clone itself: Gene and germline names: mouse. The read finishes 1 residue shy of the CDR3 end, and the germline J gene is used to complete it. The rearrangement joins TRBV3 to TRBJ1-4; D unclear. Trimming shortened V by 2 bases and J by 2 bases, and 6 bases separated the two germline ends. CDR3 length: 14 residues. Germline assignment: CDR1 SNHLY and CDR2 FYNGKV (reference sequence). Here the CDR3 reads CASSLRASNERLFF. CDR3 bases read: TGTGCCAGCAGCTTAAGGGCCTCCAACGAAAGATTATTT.

As for this clone: Gene names denote mouse genes. The CDR3 end is not reached by the read, which stops 1 residue before it; the germline J gene fills it in. The V and J genes are TRBV13-1 and TRBJ1-4; 9 nucleotides match TRBD1. CDR1 is NSHNY and CDR2 is SYGAGN in the germline V gene. Trimming removed 2 bases from V and 3 bases from J; junction bases left unmatched: 2. CDR3 length equals 15 residues. This CDR3 reads CASSEGQGPNERLFF. The covered CDR3 bases are TGTGCCAGCAGTGAGGGACAGGGACCCAACGAAAGATTATTT.

Of note for this clone: Mouse germline and gene names are used. The CDR3 extends 1 residue past the end of the read, so its final part is completed from the germline J gene. J is TRBJ2-7 and V is TRBV15; 7 bases line up with TRBD2. Trimming at V came to 1 base and at J to 0 bases, leaving 3 bases not matched to a gene. CDR3 length equals 15 residues. CDR1 and CDR2 from the germline V gene are SGHND and FRSKSL. The covered CDR3 bases are TGTGCCAGCAGTTTAGGGGGGGGGAGCTCCTATGAACAGTAC. It specifies CASSLGGGSSYEQY. The whole CDR3 is CASSLGGGSSYEQYF.

In regard to this clone: Each gene name is a mouse one. The read terminates 1 residue before the CDR3 end, so the remaining end is supplied by the germline J gene. The chain is built from TRBV23 and TRBJ2-3; the D call in the table, TRBD2, was not verified against the DNA. Germline V gene data show CDR1 as KGHTA and CDR2 as FQNQQP. The CDR3 consists of 14 residues. CDR3: CSSSQSTSAETLYF. The part of the CDR3 DNA that was read is TGCTCCAGCAGTCAATCGACTAGTGCAGAAACGCTGTAT. Combining the CDR3 with reference TRBV23 and TRBJ2-3 gives the whole variable domain DAAVTQKPRYLIKMKGQEAEMKCIPEKGHTAVFWYQQKQSKELKFLIYFQNQQPLDQIDMVKERFSAVCPSSSLCSLGIRTCEAEDSALYLCSSSQSTSAETLYFGSGTRLTVL.

With regard to this clone: Mouse germline and gene names are used. The CDR3 end lies 1 residue beyond the end of the read and is filled in from the germline J gene. The rearrangement joins TRBV26 to TRBJ2-4; D gene ambiguous. Trimming stripped 4 bases from V and 0 bases from J, with 8 bases between. CDR3 size: 14 residues. Per the germline V gene, CDR1 is KGHPV and CDR2 is FQNQEV (reference sequence). CDR3: CASSPSRSQNTLYF. Partial CDR3 DNA: TGTGCCAGCAGTCCCTCCCGTAGTCAAAACACCTTGTAC.

Regarding this clone: Gene names denote mouse genes. The read finishes 1 residue shy of the CDR3 end, and the germline J gene is used to complete it. The rearrangement joins TRBV13-3 to TRBJ2-7; TRBD2 matches at 11 bases. The germline CDR1 and CDR2 sequences are NNHDY and SYVADS. With V trimmed by 4 bases and J by 6 bases, 3 bases remained unmatched. The CDR3 covers 13 residues. CDR3 protein: CASSTGGALEQYF. CDR3 DNA, as far as it was read: TGTGCCAGCAGTACTGGGGGGGCGCTTGAACAGTAC.

Judged by abundance, this clone is medium-sized. Gene names are the mouse ones. From the germline J gene comes the end of the CDR3, since the read stops 1 residue before it. The J gene is TRBJ1-4, the V gene TRBV16; D not certain. The V and J ends lost 3 bases and 1 base respectively, with 6 bases between them. This CDR3 is 14 amino acids long. Per the germline V gene, CDR1 is SGHSA and CDR2 is FRNQAP. The CDR3 reads CASSFAGSNERLFF. Partial CDR3 DNA: TGTGCAAGCAGCTTCGCAGGTTCCAACGAAAGATTATTT.

In its sample, this clone ranks as medium-sized (0.01 to 0.1%). The genes and germline here are from mouse. The CDR3 end lies 1 residue beyond the end of the read and is filled in from the germline J gene. The J gene is TRBJ2-7, the V gene TRBV13-3, with 8 bases fitting TRBD2. CDR3 length equals 13 residues. V dropped 2 bases and J dropped 6; count of bases not matched to a gene: 4. Germline assignment: CDR1 NNHDY and CDR2 SYVADS. The CDR3 bases that were read are TGTGCCAGCAGTGAAACTGGGGGTTTTGAACAGTAC. Translated: CASSETGGFEQY. In full, the CDR3 is CASSETGGFEQYF.

Comment on this clone: Mouse names are used for the genes. The CDR3 end falls 1 residue outside the read, so it is completed with the germline J gene. The chain has TRBV12-2 and TRBJ2-2; TRBD1 might be the D (6 bases). The CDR3 runs 15 residues. The germline V and J ends were trimmed by 2 bases and 0 bases, with 9 bases remaining between them. Germline CDR1 reads SGHLS; CDR2 reads HYDKME. The CDR3 DNA, read in part, is TGTGCCAGCTCTCCGGACAGCTCAAACACCGGGCAGCTCTAC. Amino acid sequence: CASSPDSSNTGQLY. The full CDR3 reads CASSPDSSNTGQLYF. Full variable domain (missing parts from reference TRBV12-2 and TRBJ2-2): NSGVVQSPRYIIKGKGERSILKCIPISGHLSVAWYQQTQGQELKFFIQHYDKMERDKGNLPSRFSVQQFDDYHSEMNMSALELEDSAVYFCASSPDSSNTGQLYFGEGSKLTVL.

This clone was seen only a few times. The gene symbols are mouse symbols. The read stops 1 residue short of the end of the CDR3; the missing end is completed from the germline J gene. V usage is TRBV17 and J usage is TRBJ2-7, with 11 bases matching TRBD2. The CDR3 runs 13 residues. V lost 5 bases to trimming and J lost 5 bases; unmatched junction nucleotides: 2. The germline CDR1 and CDR2 sequences are MNHDT and YYDKIL. CDR3 in amino acids: CASSPDWGDEQYF. The sequenced CDR3 bases are TGTGCTAGCAGTCCGGACTGGGGGGATGAACAGTAC.

This clone has only one observation. Gene names refer to mouse genes. The CDR3 end is not reached by the read, which stops 1 residue before it; the germline J gene fills it in. The J gene is TRBJ2-4, the V gene TRBV3, with 7 bases that match TRBD1. Germline V CDR1 and CDR2: SNHLY, FYNGKV (reference sequence). The CDR3 is 14 amino acids. The junction had 1 base not matched to a gene; V was cut back by 4 bases and J by 0 bases. CDR3 amino acids: CASSSGQSQNTLYF. Incomplete CDR3 DNA: TGTGCCAGCAGCTCGGGACAGAGTCAAAACACCTTGTAC. Full variable domain (remainder filled in from reference TRBV3 and TRBJ2-4): GPKVLQIPSHQIIDMGQMVTLNCDPVSNHLYFYWYKQILGQQMEFLVNFYNGKVMEKSKLFKDQFSVERPDGSYFTLKIQPTALEDSAVYFCASSSGQSQNTLYFGAGTRLSVL.

With respect to this clone: Gene names and germline match the mouse. The observed sequence ends 1 residue before the CDR3 terminus, with the missing tail filled in from the germline J gene. This sequence joins TRBV5 and TRBJ1-1, with a tentative D call TRBD1 (6 bases). Germline V lookup: CDR1 LGHNA, CDR2 YNLKQL (reference sequence). The CDR3 totals 14 residues. The ends were cut back, 0 bases at V and 4 bases at J, with 9 bases in the middle. The CDR3 bases that were read are TGTGCCAGCAGCCAAGATGGGACATCCACAGAAGTCTTC. This codes for CASSQDGTSTEVF. The entire CDR3 protein is CASSQDGTSTEVFF.

Comment on this clone: Genes and germline are mouse. The read halts 1 residue ahead of the CDR3 end, with the missing end drawn from the germline J gene. This sequence joins TRBV26 and TRBJ2-7, with D perhaps matching TRBD1 or TRBD2 (8 bases each). Germline V gene lookup returns CDR1 KGHPV and CDR2 FQNQEV (reference sequence). This CDR3 contains 13 residues. Trimming stripped 4 bases from V and 6 bases from J, with 13 bases between. CDR3 DNA (partial): TGTGCCAGCAGTCACAGGGGGACTGGTGAACAGTAC. Residues: CASSHRGTGEQY. In full, the CDR3 reads CASSHRGTGEQYF.

As for this clone: Mouse gene names and germline throughout. The read gets to within 1 residue of the CDR3 end, and the germline J gene fills in the rest. The chain joins TRBV26 to TRBJ2-3; TRBD2 matches 11 bases. After removal of 6 bases from V and 3 bases from J, the junction contained 2 bases not matched to a gene. CDR1 and CDR2 (germline): KGHPV, FQNQEV (reference sequence). This CDR3 spans 14 amino acids. The DNA read from the CDR3 is TGTGCCAGCAGGGACTGGGGGGAGGCAGAAACGCTGTAT. It is translated as CASRDWGEAETLY. The complete CDR3 sequence is CASRDWGEAETLYF.

A word on this clone: Gene names and germline refer to mouse. The read ends 1 residue shy of where the CDR3 ends; the end is completed using the germline J gene. The rearrangement uses TRBV16 and TRBJ1-1; 10 bases align to TRBD1. CDR3 length: 14 amino acids. With V trimmed by 5 bases and J by 4 bases, 4 bases remained unmatched. The germline gives CDR1 SGHSA, CDR2 FRNQAP. The sequenced CDR3 bases are TGTGCAAGCAGCGGGGACAGGGGAGGCACAGAAGTCTTC. The encoded protein is CASSGDRGGTEVF. The full CDR3 protein is CASSGDRGGTEVFF.

Comments on this clone: Gene labels here are mouse ones. The read comes to an end 1 residue before the CDR3 does, leaving the germline J gene to fill in the end. The chain combines TRBV1 with TRBJ2-4, with 10 bases that match TRBD2. This CDR3 spans 15 amino acids. Germline lookup yields CDR1 NSQYPW and CDR2 LRSPGD (reference sequence). V lost 0 bases and J lost 5; bases outside the gene matches: 2. CDR3 bases read: TGCACCTGCAGTGCAGATCTGGGGGGGCTAAACACCTTGTAC. This gives the protein CTCSADLGGLNTLY. The whole CDR3 protein is CTCSADLGGLNTLYF.

For this clone: Gene names denote mouse genes. Read sequence stops 1 residue before the CDR3 end, and the germline J gene provides the missing end. J is TRBJ1-4 and V is TRBV13-1; D perhaps matches TRBD1 (6 bases). Germline CDR1 reads NSHNY; CDR2 reads SYGAGN. Trimming stripped 2 bases from V and 6 bases from J, with 11 bases between. This CDR3 contains 14 residues. CDR3 sequence reads: CASSETGRDERLFF. The CDR3 DNA, read in part, is TGTGCCAGCAGTGAAACAGGGAGGGACGAAAGATTATTT.

In the case of this clone: Mouse names are used for the genes. The observed sequence ends 1 residue before the CDR3 terminus, with the missing tail filled in from the germline J gene. The gene calls are TRBV12-2 and TRBJ2-5; 10 bases agree with TRBD2. The CDR3 is 14 residues long. Looked up from germline, CDR1 is SGHLS and CDR2 is HYDKME. The trim removed 4 bases at V and 4 bases at J, leaving 4 bases unmatched. The CDR3 loop is CASSLTGGKDTQYF. CDR3 DNA, as far as it was read: TGTGCCAGCTCCCTGACTGGGGGGAAAGACACCCAGTAC.

On this clone itself: Mouse gene names apply. The observed sequence ends 1 residue before the CDR3 terminus, with the missing tail filled in from the germline J gene. This chain links TRBV2 with TRBJ2-4, with 7 bases aligning to TRBD2. The trim removed 0 bases at V and 4 bases at J, leaving 1 base unmatched. This CDR3 comprises 14 residues. Germline V gene data show CDR1 as LGHNA and CDR2 as YSYQKL. CDR3 bases read: TGTGCCAGCAGCCAAGAGGGGGGGGAAAACACCTTGTAC. It specifies CASSQEGGENTLY. The entire CDR3 protein is CASSQEGGENTLYF.